The present entry profiles one T cell receptor beta chain with its context. Investigators isolated RNA and reverse transcribed it into cDNA to act as the sequencing template. Libraries were prepared by immunoSEQ multiplex PCR; TCRdb keeps only in-frame clonotypes and omits some of them. The sample lists around 100,000 clones, roughly 50% seen once, with 9.5% to 15% in the top ten. As for treatment: oral pan-JAK inhibitor, 5-10 mg twice daily. Obtained from alopecia areata patients were lesional scalp punch biopsies along with peripheral blood. The data were taken from a study of CD8+ T cells in alopecia areata. About the research overall: Treated patients received oral tofacitinib, 5 to 10 mg twice daily. Severity in treated patients was scored by percentage of scalp area affected.

Germline V gene sequence: CDR1 MNHEY, CDR2 SMNVEV (reference sequence). The ends were cut back, 3 bases at V and 5 bases at J, with 14 bases in the middle. The CDR3 contains 15 residues. V is TRBV27 and J is TRBJ2-1; D uncertain. The sequence was collected from a human donor with alopecia areata. The material sequenced was CD8+ T cells sorted from blood, taken at week 24, from a patient treated with tofacitinib. This CDR3 is CASSLDGPNDNEQFF. DNA for the CDR3: TGTGCCAGCAGTTTGGATGGGCCGAACGACAATGAGCAGTTCTTC.